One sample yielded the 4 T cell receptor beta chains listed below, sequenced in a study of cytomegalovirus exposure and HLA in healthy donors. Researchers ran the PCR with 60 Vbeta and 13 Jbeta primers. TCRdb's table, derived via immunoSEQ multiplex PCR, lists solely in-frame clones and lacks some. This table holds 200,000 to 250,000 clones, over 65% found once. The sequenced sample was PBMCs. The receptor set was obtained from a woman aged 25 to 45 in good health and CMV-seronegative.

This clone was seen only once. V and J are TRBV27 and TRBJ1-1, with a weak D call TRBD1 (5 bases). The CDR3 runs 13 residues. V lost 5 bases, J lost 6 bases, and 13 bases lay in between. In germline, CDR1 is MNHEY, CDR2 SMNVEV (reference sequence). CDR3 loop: CASSVGRGAEAFF. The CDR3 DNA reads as TGTGCCAGCAGTGTCGGTCGGGGGGCTGAAGCTTTCTTT.

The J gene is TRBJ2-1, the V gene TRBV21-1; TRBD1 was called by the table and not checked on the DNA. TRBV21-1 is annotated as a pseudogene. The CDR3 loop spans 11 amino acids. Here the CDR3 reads CASSKVNRVIF. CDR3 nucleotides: TGTGCCAGCAGCAAAGTAAACAGGGTGATCTTC.

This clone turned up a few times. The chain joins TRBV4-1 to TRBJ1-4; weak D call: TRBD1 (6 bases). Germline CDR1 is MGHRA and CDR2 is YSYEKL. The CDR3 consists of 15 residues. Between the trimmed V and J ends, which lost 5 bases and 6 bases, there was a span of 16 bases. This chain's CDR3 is CASSLLWTVYEKLFF. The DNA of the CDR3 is TGCGCCAGCAGCTTACTATGGACAGTTTATGAAAAACTGTTTTTT.

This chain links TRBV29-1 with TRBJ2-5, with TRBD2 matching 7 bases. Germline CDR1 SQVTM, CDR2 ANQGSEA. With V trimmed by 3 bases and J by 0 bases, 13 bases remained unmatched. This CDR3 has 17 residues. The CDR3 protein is CSVDGTKKVGYQETQYF. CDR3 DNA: TGCAGCGTTGATGGGACTAAAAAAGTTGGGTACCAAGAGACCCAGTACTTC. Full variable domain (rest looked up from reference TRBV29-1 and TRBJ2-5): SAVISQKPSRDICQRGTSLTIQCQVDSQVTMMFWYRQQPGQSLTLIATANQGSEATYESGFVIDKFPISRPNLTFSTLTVSNMSPEDSSIYLCSVDGTKKVGYQETQYFGPGTRLLVL.